This entry lists 27 T cell receptor beta chains sequenced from one sample in a study of siplizumab effects on memory and regulatory T cells. TCRdb's table, derived via immunoSEQ multiplex PCR, lists solely in-frame clones and lacks some. Altogether 100,000 or so clones are present, 93% being singletons, with the ten largest covering about 0.32%. Sequenced material: CD4+ T cells sorted from blood. These TCRs come from a human donor in good health.

The chain carries TRBV9 and TRBJ2-2; no reliable D call. V was cut by 5 bases and J by 6 bases, with 8 bases left in between. The CDR3 is made up of 12 amino acids. Germline lookup yields CDR1 SGDLS and CDR2 YYNGEE. The chain's CDR3 is CASSLKSGELFF. As DNA, the CDR3 is TGTGCCAGCAGTCTTAAGTCCGGGGAGCTGTTTTTT. The full variable domain, with the rest looked up from reference TRBV9 and TRBJ2-2, is DSGVTQTPKHLITATGQRVTLRCSPRSGDLSVYWYQQSLDQGLQFLIQYYNGEERAKGNILERFSAQQFPDLHSELNLSSLELGDSALYFCASSLKSGELFFGEGSRLTVL.

The chain employs TRBV18 and TRBJ2-5, with no clear D. Germline V gene sequence: CDR1 KGHSH, CDR2 LQKENI. The V end was cut by 3 bases, the J end by 2 bases, with 13 bases between. This CDR3 spans 15 amino acids. CDR3 DNA: TGTGCCAGCTCACCGGCCCCGGTGGGTCAAGAGACCCAGTACTTC. Translated: CASSPAPVGQETQYF.

A few counts support this clone. The rearrangement uses TRBV7-2 and TRBJ2-7; perhaps TRBD1 as D (7 bases). This CDR3 comprises 14 residues. Looked up from germline, CDR1 is SGHTA and CDR2 is FQGNSA. V shed 4 bases and J shed 5 bases, with 15 bases lying between them. The CDR3 reads CASSSLAGQHEQYF. For the CDR3, the DNA is TGTGCCAGCAGCTCCCTCGCGGGACAGCACGAGCAGTACTTC.

The chain employs TRBV25-1 and TRBJ2-7; weak D call: TRBD2 (7 bases). V was clipped by 7 bases and J by 3 bases, with 19 bases between them. Germline-derived CDR1 and CDR2 are MGHDK and SYGVNS. This CDR3 comprises 15 residues. This CDR3 is CASTPLGEGVYEQYF. The CDR3 region has the DNA TGTGCCAGCACCCCTTTGGGGGAGGGGGTCTACGAGCAGTACTTC.

The chain carries TRBV7-8 and TRBJ2-5; D is unclear. CDR3 size: 15 residues. V lost 5 bases to trimming and J lost 1 base, with 14 bases between them. Germline V lookup: CDR1 SGHVS, CDR2 FQNEAQ. The CDR3: CASSPYSDGQETQYF. CDR3 in DNA: TGTGCCAGCAGCCCCTACTCGGACGGCCAAGAGACCCAGTACTTC.

This clone was detected only once. This chain uses TRBV5-5 with TRBJ2-7, with D hard to call. CDR3 length: 15 amino acids. Per the germline V gene, CDR1 is SGHKS and CDR2 is YYEKEE (reference sequence). V was cut by 3 bases and J by 2 bases, with 15 bases left in between. The CDR3 sequence: CASSYGPTNAYEQYF. The CDR3 DNA is TGTGCCAGCAGCTACGGGCCAACAAATGCCTACGAGCAGTACTTC.

This chain links TRBV10-3 with TRBJ1-1, with 10 bases lining up with TRBD1. The germline CDR1 and CDR2 sequences are ENHRY and SYGVKD. This CDR3 is 13 amino acids long. Losses at the gene ends were 10 bases for V and 2 bases for J; bases not matched to a gene: 4. CDR3: CAKKTGGNTEAFF. CDR3 sequence (DNA): TGTGCCAAAAAGACAGGGGGCAACACTGAAGCTTTCTTT.

The chain uses TRBV27 and TRBJ1-5, with 9 bases identical to TRBD1. V lost 5 bases and J lost 0; bases outside the gene matches: 11. The V gene's germline CDR1 is MNHEY and CDR2 SMNVEV (reference sequence). The CDR3 consists of 18 residues. The CDR3 DNA reads as TGTGCCAGCAGTAAGTCGACAGGGGGTCTTGATAGCAATCAGCCCCAGCATTTT. Protein sequence: CASSKSTGGLDSNQPQHF.

A note on this clone: The junction differs from germline at one of its ends, possibly a read error. This CDR3 is CASNSGGEPYNEQFF. The CDR3 region has the DNA TGTGCTAGCAACTCGGGAGGGGAACCCTACAATGAGCAGTTCTTC. The V gene is TRBV7-7, the J gene TRBJ2-1; 8 bases fit TRBD2. This CDR3 region has 15 residues. Germline CDR1 SSHAT, CDR2 FNYEAQ (reference sequence). Complete variable domain (other parts from reference TRBV7-7 and TRBJ2-1): GAGVSQSPRYKVTKRGQDVTLRCDPISSHATLYWYQQALGQGPEFLTYFNYEAQPDKSGLPSDRFSAERPEGSISTLTIQRTEQRDSAMYRCASNSGGEPYNEQFFGPGTRLTVL.

The chain employs TRBV5-6 and TRBJ2-7; 9 bases are a match to TRBD2. Germline-derived CDR1 and CDR2 are SGHDT and YYEEEE. CDR3 length equals 16 residues. Trimming cost V 4 bases and J 5 bases; bases outside gene matches: 13. The CDR3 bases are TGTGCCAGCAGCAGATTAGCGGGAGTTTCGATCCACGAGCAGTACTTC. Its protein product is CASSRLAGVSIHEQYF.

This clone was observed a single time. Mismatch with germline at one junction end may stem from a read error. This chain links TRBV7-7 with TRBJ1-4; TRBD1 agrees at 8 bases. Germline CDR1 reads SSHAT; CDR2 reads FNYEAQ (reference sequence). This CDR3 region has 15 residues. CDR3 sequence: CASSPGQGNGEKLFF. The CDR3 coding sequence is TGTGCTAGCAGCCCCGGACAGGGAAATGGTGAAAAACTGTTTTTT.

This sequence joins TRBV5-6 and TRBJ1-3, with TRBD1 as a possible D gene (6 bases). The CDR3 length is 15 residues. Germline V gives CDR1 SGHDT, CDR2 YYEEEE. V lost 0 bases and J lost 3, with 10 bases in between. The CDR3 nucleotides read TGTGCCAGCAGCTTGGGCAGGGGACATGGAAACACCATATATTTT. It codes for CASSLGRGHGNTIYF.

The rearrangement links TRBV18 to TRBJ1-5; 9 positions agree with TRBD1. V dropped 4 bases and J dropped 7; count of bases not matched to a gene: 8. The CDR3 covers 15 residues. Germline V gene data show CDR1 as KGHSH and CDR2 as LQKENI. The CDR3 nucleotides are TGTGCCAGCTCACTCGGGACAGGGACCAACCAGCCCCAGCATTTT. Its translation: CASSLGTGTNQPQHF.

The chain carries TRBV2 and TRBJ1-6, with 8 bases identical to TRBD1. The CDR3 spans 16 residues. The V gene's germline CDR1 is SNHLY and CDR2 FYNNEI. The V gene end was trimmed by 6 bases and the J gene end by 9 bases; junction bases not matched to a gene: 13. The CDR3 is CASRSNLGTGVSPLHF. As DNA, the CDR3 is TGTGCCAGCAGATCCAATTTAGGGACAGGAGTTTCACCCCTCCACTTT.

This clone has only one observation. The chain couples TRBV30 to TRBJ2-1, with D possibly TRBD2 on 6 matching bases. Germline CDR1 and CDR2: GTSNPN and SVGIG (reference sequence). The CDR3 has 11 amino acids. V was clipped by 6 bases and J by 4 bases, with 7 bases between them. For the CDR3, the DNA is TGTGCCTGTGGAGGGTACAATGAGCAGTTCTTC. Protein product: CACGGYNEQFF.

The rearrangement uses TRBV7-2 and TRBJ1-5; D remains unclear. Germline V gene lookup returns CDR1 SGHTA and CDR2 FQGNSA. The V end lost 2 bases, the J end lost 0 bases, and 2 bases lay between the germline ends. The CDR3 consists of 13 residues. The CDR3 bases are TGTGCCAGCAGCTTAAGTAGCAATCAGCCCCAGCATTTT. It is translated as CASSLSSNQPQHF.

This clone showed up just once. This chain joins TRBV9 and TRBJ2-7, with D possibly being TRBD2 (5 bases). CDR3 length: 14 residues. V shed 0 bases and J shed 7 bases, with 14 bases lying between them. Germline CDR1 is SGDLS and CDR2 is YYNGEE. In DNA, the CDR3 is TGTGCCAGCAGCGTAGTTCTTGAGGGCGGGGAGCAGTACTTC. This sequence encodes CASSVVLEGGEQYF.

The rearrangement joins TRBV19 to TRBJ1-1; possible D gene TRBD1, 6 bases. Between the trimmed V and J ends, which lost 7 bases and 3 bases, there was a span of 15 bases. CDR3 length: 14 amino acids. The germline V gene has CDR1 LNHDA and CDR2 SQIVND (reference sequence). In nucleotides, the CDR3 is TGTGCCAGTACCTCCGGGGGCTCGTACACTGAAGCTTTCTTT. This codes for CASTSGGSYTEAFF. Full variable domain (outside the CDR3, taken from reference TRBV19 and TRBJ1-1): DGGITQSPKYLFRKEGQNVTLSCEQNLNHDAMYWYRQDPGQGLRLIYYSQIVNDFQKGDIAEGYSVSREKKESFPLTVTSAQKNPTAFYLCASTSGGSYTEAFFGQGTRLTVV.

This chain joins TRBV5-4 and TRBJ2-7; 9 bases agree with TRBD2. Germline values: CDR1 SGHNT, CDR2 YYREEE (reference sequence). The ends lost 3 bases at V and 10 bases at J; junction bases unmatched: 14. This CDR3 is 15 amino acids long. CDR3 amino acids: CASSSGTGLAFPQYF. For the CDR3, the DNA is TGTGCCAGCAGCTCGGGGACCGGACTAGCGTTTCCACAGTACTTC. The full variable domain, rest sourced from reference TRBV5-4 and TRBJ2-7, is ETGVTQSPTHLIKTRGQQVTLRCSSQSGHNTVSWYQQALGQGPQFIFQYYREEENGRGNFPPRFSGLQFPNYSSELNVNALELDDSALYLCASSSGTGLAFPQYFGPGTRLTVT.

CDR3 bases: TGTGCCAGCAGCTACCGGACAGGGAGCTATGGCTACACCTTC. Its protein is CASSYRTGSYGYTF. The chain combines TRBV2 with TRBJ1-2; the match to TRBD1 covers 8 bases. Germline-derived CDR1 and CDR2 are SNHLY and FYNNEI. Trimming took 6 bases from V and 4 from J; bases not matched to a gene: 7. The CDR3 sequence is 14 residues long.

This clone was observed a single time. The chain recombines TRBV7-2 with TRBJ2-7; possibly TRBD1 for D (6 bases). The CDR3 consists of 14 residues. Germline CDR1 and CDR2: SGHTA and FQGNSA. With 1 base removed from V and 0 bases from J, the gap between germline ends came to 7 bases. CDR3 in DNA: TGTGCCAGCAGCTTAGGACAGGCCTCCTACGAGCAGTACTTC. Its protein product is CASSLGQASYEQYF.

V and J are TRBV2 and TRBJ2-1; TRBD2 matches at 11 bases. CDR1 and CDR2 from the germline V gene are SNHLY and FYNNEI. The V and J ends lost 6 bases and 1 base, in that order; junction bases with no gene match: 5. The CDR3 has 16 amino acids. The CDR3 DNA reads as TGTGCCAGCAGGCGTAGACTAGCGGGGTCCTACAATGAGCAGTTCTTC. Translated: CASRRRLAGSYNEQFF.

The chain links TRBV2 to TRBJ2-3; weak D call: TRBD2 (5 bases). Germline V gene lookup returns CDR1 SNHLY and CDR2 FYNNEI. Trimming cost V 7 bases and J 6 bases, with 8 bases left between them. This CDR3 contains 11 residues. CDR3 amino acids: CASTGGDTQYF. The CDR3 DNA reads TGTGCCAGCACGGGCGGGGATACGCAGTATTTT.

The chain links TRBV9 to TRBJ2-7; D is perhaps TRBD1 or TRBD2 (6 bases each). This CDR3 comprises 14 residues. Germline V CDR1 and CDR2: SGDLS, YYNGEE. V was shortened by 3 bases and J by 3 bases, with 13 bases between the two germline ends. The CDR3 DNA reads TGTGCCAGCAGCGAGGGGGGCAGAGGCTACGAGCAGTACTTC. Translated: CASSEGGRGYEQYF.

The chain employs TRBV5-4 and TRBJ2-7; D possibly corresponds to TRBD1 (7 bases). This CDR3 contains 16 residues. With 4 bases removed from V and 2 bases from J, the gap between germline ends came to 19 bases. CDR1 and CDR2 (germline): SGHNT, YYREEE (reference sequence). CDR3 amino acids: CASSTRTGGVPYEQYF. As DNA, the CDR3 is TGTGCCAGCAGCACACGGACAGGAGGGGTCCCCTACGAGCAGTACTTC.

About this clone: Mismatch with germline at one junction end may stem from a read error. This rearrangement joins TRBV7-7 to TRBJ2-7, with TRBD2 identical over 7 bases. CDR1 is SSHAT, CDR2 FNYEAQ, per germline (reference sequence). This CDR3 comprises 13 residues. CDR3 sequence: CASSSSGTHEQYF. CDR3 DNA: TGTGCTAGCAGCTCCAGCGGGACCCACGAGCAGTACTTC.

The chain joins TRBV27 to TRBJ1-1, with TRBD1 matching over 9 bases. This CDR3 contains 16 residues. With V trimmed by 5 bases and J by 1 base, 8 bases remained unmatched. The V gene's germline CDR1 is MNHEY and CDR2 SMNVEV (reference sequence). CDR3 in amino acids: CASSADRGRANTEAFF. CDR3 in DNA: TGTGCCAGCAGTGCCGACAGGGGGAGGGCGAACACTGAAGCTTTCTTT.